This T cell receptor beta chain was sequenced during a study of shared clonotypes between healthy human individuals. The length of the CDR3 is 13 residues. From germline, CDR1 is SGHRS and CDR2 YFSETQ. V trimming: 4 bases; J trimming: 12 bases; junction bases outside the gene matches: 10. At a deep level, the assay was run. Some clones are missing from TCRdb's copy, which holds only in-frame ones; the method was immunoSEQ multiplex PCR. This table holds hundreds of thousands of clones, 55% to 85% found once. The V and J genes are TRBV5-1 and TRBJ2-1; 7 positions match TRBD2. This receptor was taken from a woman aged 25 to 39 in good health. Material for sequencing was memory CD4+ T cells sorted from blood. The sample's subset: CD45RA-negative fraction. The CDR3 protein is CASSILDRGGQFF. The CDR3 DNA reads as TGCGCCAGCAGCATACTCGACCGCGGGGGGCAGTTCTTC.